The 21 T cell receptor beta chains listed next were all sequenced from one sample in a study of control samples from healthy donors and cancer patients. Data came from immunoSEQ multiplex PCR; TCRdb stores just in-frame clones and leaves some out. This sample has 130,000 to 150,000 clones, with 88% found just once. Sequencing was done on a sample of blood. These receptors all stem from a woman in her twenties or thirties in good health.

The chain couples TRBV7-2 to TRBJ2-5, with no clear D. The germline V gene has CDR1 SGHTA and CDR2 FQGNSA. The V and J ends lost 3 bases and 1 base respectively, with 12 bases between them. This CDR3 contains 15 residues. CDR3: CASSFNQKTQETQYF. CDR3 sequence (DNA): TGTGCCAGCAGCTTTAACCAGAAAACCCAAGAGACCCAGTACTTC.

The chain carries TRBV2 and TRBJ2-4, with TRBD2 matching over 9 bases. Germline CDR1 is SNHLY and CDR2 is FYNNEI. J was trimmed by 3 bases and V by 2 bases; bases with no gene match: 8. The CDR3 is 17 amino acids. CDR3 sequence: CASSEPRTSDYKNIQYF. DNA for the CDR3: TGTGCCAGCAGTGAACCGAGGACTAGCGACTACAAAAACATTCAGTACTTC.

This rearrangement joins TRBV23-1 to TRBJ1-5, with D possibly matching TRBD1 (5 bases). TRBV23-1 belongs to the ORF category, with a function that is uncertain. This CDR3 spans 15 amino acids. V was cut by 0 bases and J by 5 bases, with 11 bases left in between. CDR3 region: CASSQSRGDHQPQHF. Written as DNA, the CDR3 is TGCGCCAGCAGTCAATCCCGAGGGGATCATCAGCCCCAGCATTTT.

The chain links TRBV5-1 to TRBJ1-2; TRBD1 aligns across 7 bases. The CDR3 sequence is 16 residues long. Trimming removed 0 bases from V and 1 base from J; junction bases left unmatched: 6. Germline V gives CDR1 SGHRS, CDR2 YFSETQ. The CDR3 DNA reads TGCGCCAGCAGCTTGGAGGGGGCGAATCATAACTATGGCTACACCTTC. Translating it yields CASSLEGANHNYGYTF.

This clone came up once. The V and J genes are TRBV19 and TRBJ1-5; D ambiguous. The V end was cut by 1 base, the J end by 3 bases, with 7 bases between. CDR1 is LNHDA and CDR2 is SQIVND in the germline V gene (reference sequence). The CDR3 loop spans 14 amino acids. CDR3 nucleotide sequence: TGTGCCAGTAGTATAGCGGAGGTCAATCAGCCCCAGCATTTT. This gives the protein CASSIAEVNQPQHF.

The chain is built from TRBV18 and TRBJ1-6; D remains unclear. Trimming pared 4 bases from V and 0 bases from J, leaving 13 bases between. The CDR3 consists of 17 residues. CDR1 is KGHSH, CDR2 LQKENI, per germline. CDR3 region: CASSLDWELSYNSPLHF. In DNA form, the CDR3 reads TGTGCCAGCTCACTGGACTGGGAGCTCTCCTATAATTCACCCCTCCACTTT. Combining the CDR3 with reference TRBV18 and TRBJ1-6 gives the whole variable domain NAGVMQNPRHLVRRRGQEARLRCSPMKGHSHVYWYRQLPEEGLKFMVYLQKENIIDESGMPKERFSAEFPKEGPSILRIQQVVRGDSAAYFCASSLDWELSYNSPLHFGNGTRLTVT.

The chain employs TRBV1 and TRBJ1-1. TRBV1 is tagged as a pseudogene. This CDR3 has 15 residues. CDR3 in DNA: TGCACCAGCAGCCAAGATACAAGATGGGACACTGAAGCTTTCTTT. It encodes CTSSQDTRWDTEAFF.

This rearrangement joins TRBV5-4 to TRBJ2-7, with TRBD2 matching over 10 bases. Trimming cost V 4 bases and J 4 bases; bases outside gene matches: 8. CDR1 is SGHNT and CDR2 is YYREEE in the germline V gene (reference sequence). There are 15 residues in the CDR3. CDR3 DNA: TGTGCCAGCAGCCTGGGGCTAGCGGGAGCTTACGAGCAGTACTTC. As protein: CASSLGLAGAYEQYF. The full variable domain, rest sourced from reference TRBV5-4 and TRBJ2-7, is ETGVTQSPTHLIKTRGQQVTLRCSSQSGHNTVSWYQQALGQGPQFIFQYYREEENGRGNFPPRFSGLQFPNYSSELNVNALELDDSALYLCASSLGLAGAYEQYFGPGTRLTVT.

This sequence joins TRBV6-6 and TRBJ1-4; 8 bases match TRBD1. With V trimmed by 5 bases and J by 4 bases, 12 bases remained unmatched. Looked up from germline, CDR1 is MNHNY and CDR2 is SVGAGI (reference sequence). The CDR3 loop spans 17 amino acids. The CDR3 loop is CASSLTGTGGSNEKLFF. CDR3 sequence (DNA): TGTGCCAGCAGTCTGACCGGGACAGGCGGAAGTAATGAAAAACTGTTTTTT.

Only one count was recorded for this clone. This chain uses TRBV29-1 with TRBJ2-5; no clear D gene. V lost 3 bases and J 4 bases, leaving 12 bases between the germline ends. Germline V lookup: CDR1 SQVTM, CDR2 ANQGSEA. CDR3 length equals 13 residues. The CDR3 loop is CSVDKGLRETQYF. DNA for the CDR3: TGCAGCGTTGACAAGGGATTGAGAGAGACCCAGTACTTC.

The V call is TRBV28, the J call TRBJ2-1; D remains unclear. Trimming removed 4 bases at V and 8 bases at J, with 21 bases between. The CDR3 length is 16 residues. The V gene's germline CDR1 is MDHEN and CDR2 SYDVKM. CDR3 protein: CASSSTAHFTPDEQFF. The CDR3 DNA reads as TGTGCCAGCAGTTCTACAGCCCACTTCACCCCCGATGAGCAGTTCTTC.

This chain links TRBV7-6 with TRBJ1-5; unclear D gene. The CDR3 consists of 13 residues. Trimming took off 0 bases at V and 4 bases at J, with 4 bases between the two ends. CDR1 is SGHVS, CDR2 FNYEAQ, per germline. The CDR3: CASSLALNQPQHF. The CDR3 coding sequence is TGTGCCAGCAGCTTAGCTCTAAATCAGCCCCAGCATTTT.

V usage is TRBV28 and J usage is TRBJ1-5, with 9 nucleotides matching TRBD1. The V gene's germline CDR1 is MDHEN and CDR2 SYDVKM. The CDR3 sequence is 15 residues long. J lost 4 bases, V lost 6 bases, and 7 bases had no gene match. Written as DNA, the CDR3 is TGTGCCAGCAGACTTAACAGGGGGCCAAATCAGCCCCAGCATTTT. Its translation is CASRLNRGPNQPQHF.

The rearrangement uses TRBV11-2 and TRBJ2-5, with 7 bases identical to TRBD1. The CDR3 has 15 amino acids. Trimming took 1 base from V and 3 from J; bases not matched to a gene: 5. Germline-derived CDR1 and CDR2 are SGHAT and FQNNGV. Here the CDR3 DNA reads TGTGCCAGCAGCTTAGGGGACAGTAACGAAGAGACCCAGTACTTC. Amino acid sequence: CASSLGDSNEETQYF.

The chain uses TRBV12-3 or TRBV12-4 and TRBJ2-7; the D is unclear. With 2 bases removed from V and 7 bases from J, the gap between germline ends came to 12 bases. CDR3 length equals 13 residues. The CDR3 reads CASSLSVYGEQYF. In DNA form, the CDR3 reads TGTGCCAGCAGTTTATCAGTCTACGGGGAGCAGTACTTC.

The sample holds a few counts of this clone. This chain uses TRBV5-4 with TRBJ1-6, with D unresolved. The germline V gene encodes CDR1 SGHNT and CDR2 YYREEE (reference sequence). V was cut by 0 bases and J by 7 bases, with 5 bases left in between. CDR3 size: 13 residues. The CDR3 DNA sequence: TGTGCCAGCAGCTTGGGAGAGAATTCACCCCTCCACTTT. Translated, it gives CASSLGENSPLHF.

This clone was recorded once. This chain links TRBV7-3 with TRBJ2-2; TRBD2 matches at 8 bases. Germline lookup yields CDR1 SGHTA and CDR2 FQGTGA. The CDR3 loop spans 17 amino acids. With 2 bases clipped from V and 6 bases from J, the junction kept 11 bases outside the gene matches. CDR3 region: CASSLLVGAGEAGELFF. CDR3 DNA sequence: TGTGCCAGCAGCTTACTGGTTGGAGCGGGAGAGGCCGGGGAGCTGTTTTTT.

This chain links TRBV7-2 with TRBJ1-1; D is ambiguous. The V end was cut by 3 bases, the J end by 3 bases, with 11 bases between. This CDR3 has 14 residues. The V gene's germline CDR1 is SGHTA and CDR2 FQGNSA. The CDR3 sequence: CASSFPPYYTEAFF. The CDR3 DNA reads TGTGCCAGCAGCTTCCCCCCGTACTACACTGAAGCTTTCTTT.

The rearrangement uses TRBV4-2 and TRBJ1-5; TRBD1 matches 9 bases. CDR3 length: 15 amino acids. V shed 6 bases and J 1 base; nucleotides not matched to a gene: 4. Per the germline V gene, CDR1 is LGHNA and CDR2 is YNFKEQ. As DNA, the CDR3 is TGTGCCAGCAGTTGGGGACAGGGAAGCAATCAGCCCCAGCATTTT. Amino acid sequence: CASSWGQGSNQPQHF.

V gene TRBV28 combines with J gene TRBJ2-7; perhaps TRBD1 as D (5 bases). Germline CDR1 is MDHEN and CDR2 is SYDVKM. Deletions cut 7 bases from V and 1 base from J, with 14 bases between. The CDR3 covers 14 residues. The CDR3 DNA follows: TGTGCCAGCACCGCTCAGGGTTTTTCCTACGAGCAGTACTTC. Translating gives CASTAQGFSYEQYF.

V is TRBV25-1 and J is TRBJ2-5, with D tentatively TRBD1 (5 bases). The CDR3 extends over 14 amino acids. V lost 7 bases, J lost 1 base, and 13 bases lay in between. The germline CDR1 and CDR2 sequences are MGHDK and SYGVNS. Here the CDR3 reads CASNKGESQETQYF. The CDR3 bases are TGTGCCAGCAACAAAGGGGAATCCCAAGAGACCCAGTACTTC. Full variable domain (rest looked up from reference TRBV25-1 and TRBJ2-5): EADIYQTPRYLVIGTGKKITLECSQTMGHDKMYWYQQDPGMELHLIHYSYGVNSTEKGDLSSESTVSRIRTEHFPLTLESARPSHTSQYLCASNKGESQETQYFGPGTRLLVL.